This is a list of T cell receptor beta chains from one sample in a study of blood T cell repertoires in COVID-19. Here immunoSEQ multiplex PCR was the method, and the copy in TCRdb shows in-frame clones only, minus some. The sample comprises 400,000 to 550,000 clones, 85% to 90% of which are singletons, and roughly 4.3% rests with the top ten. Sequenced: peripheral blood. Source of these receptors: a woman aged 25 to 45 with acute or convalescent COVID-19. Each CDR3 is given with its conserved first and last residue. A D gene is named only where the DNA matches it firmly. Clone size is shown for a subset of rows, as once, few, many or a class of expanded clone.

TRBV7-8,.,.,TRBJ1-2,CASSLVLGVGYGYTF,TGTGCCAGCAGCTTAGTGCTAGGGGTGGGGTATGGCTACACCTTC
TRBV19,.,.,TRBJ1-4,CASSIYVWANEKLFF,TGTGCCAGTAGTATTTATGTCTGGGCGAATGAAAAACTGTTTTTT
TRBV24-1,TRBD1,few,TRBJ1-5,CATSDRTGVQPQHF,TGTGCCACCAGTGATCGGACAGGGGTTCAGCCCCAGCATTTT
TRBV6-1,.,.,TRBJ1-3,CASSDLRWELSGNTIYF,TGTGCCAGCAGTGACCTAAGATGGGAGTTGTCTGGAAACACCATATATTTT
TRBV5-1,TRBD1,.,TRBJ1-1,CASSSGTGVTEAFF,TGCGCCAGCAGTTCCGGGACAGGGGTCACTGAAGCTTTCTTT
TRBV5-1,TRBD2,.,TRBJ2-7,CASSEPSGGAYHEQYF,TGCGCCAGCAGCGAACCTAGCGGGGGGGCCTATCACGAGCAGTACTTC
TRBV7-9,.,few,TRBJ1-2,CASSSGPGTNYGYTF,TGTGCCAGCAGCTCTGGTCCAGGGACTAACTATGGCTACACCTTC
TRBV4-1,TRBD2,.,TRBJ2-3,CASSQDRTSGFWYF,TGCGCCAGCAGCCAAGATAGGACTAGCGGGTTTTGGTATTTT
TRBV12-5,TRBD2,.,TRBJ2-3,CASAPGGAFRDTQYF,TGTGCTAGCGCTCCCGGGGGGGCCTTTAGAGATACGCAGTATTTT
TRBV6-1,.,.,TRBJ1-2,CASSDKMRGQWSESWGYTF,TGTGCCAGCAGTGATAAGATGCGAGGACAATGGAGCGAATCATGGGGCTACACCTTC
TRBV7-8,.,.,TRBJ2-7,CASSPDGGYEQYF,TGTGCCAGCAGCCCCGACGGGGGTTACGAGCAGTACTTC
TRBV4-2,.,.,TRBJ1-3,CASSQGGRVPGNTIYF,TGTGCCAGCAGCCAAGGAGGGAGGGTACCTGGAAACACCATATATTTT
TRBV5-1,TRBD2,.,TRBJ2-3,CASSLLAGGSSTDTQYF,TGCGCCAGCAGCCTCCTAGCGGGGGGGAGTAGCACAGATACGCAGTATTTT
TRBV6-5,.,.,TRBJ2-3,CASSYAGSDTQYF,TGTGCCAGCAGTTACGCGGGATCAGATACGCAGTATTTT
TRBV7-7,.,.,TRBJ2-5,CASSVAFTGIGETQYF,TGTGCCAGCAGCGTAGCCTTTACAGGGATCGGGGAGACCCAGTACTTC
TRBV27,TRBD1,.,TRBJ1-6,CASSLKGPGQDQFNSPLHF,TGTGCCAGCAGTTTAAAAGGGCCCGGACAGGATCAATTTAATTCACCCCTCCACTTT
TRBV7-6,.,.,TRBJ2-3,CASSINTDTQYF,TGTGCCAGCAGCATTAACACAGATACGCAGTATTTT
TRBV27,.,.,TRBJ1-6,CASSLAPLAYNSPLHF,TGTGCCAGCAGTTTAGCCCCTTTAGCCTATAATTCACCCCTCCACTTT
TRBV6-2/TRBV6-3,.,few,TRBJ1-5,CASSYEWGGNQPQHF,TGTGCCAGCAGTTATGAATGGGGGGGAAATCAGCCCCAGCATTTT
TRBV6-5,.,few,TRBJ2-2,CASSYRLVAGELFF,TGTGCCAGCAGTTATCGACTGGTTGCCGGGGAGCTGTTTTTT
TRBV19,TRBD1,.,TRBJ1-6,CASSIALGTVNSPLHF,TGTGCCAGTAGTATAGCCCTCGGGACAGTTAATTCACCCCTCCACTTT
TRBV4-2,TRBD2,.,TRBJ2-1,CASSQDPGGSLNEQFF,TGTGCCAGCAGCCAAGATCCCGGGGGGTCCCTCAATGAGCAGTTCTTC
TRBV27,.,.,TRBJ1-5,CASSLNGRASNQPQHF,TGTGCCAGCAGTTTAAACGGCAGGGCTAGCAATCAGCCCCAGCATTTT
TRBV5-1,TRBD1,.,TRBJ1-2,CASSLAGQGDGYTF,TGCGCCAGCAGCTTGGCCGGACAGGGGGATGGCTACACCTTC
TRBV27,.,.,TRBJ2-5,CASRRGSQETQYF,TGTGCCAGCAGGCGAGGGTCCCAGGAGACCCAGTACTTC
TRBV5-6,.,once,TRBJ2-1,CASSLRTEVTYNEQFF,TGTGCCAGCAGCTTACGGACGGAGGTAACCTACAATGAGCAGTTCTTC
TRBV19,TRBD2,few,TRBJ2-1,CASCIGGGFNEQFF,TGTGCCAGTTGCATCGGGGGGGGGTTCAATGAGCAGTTCTTC
TRBV6-6,TRBD2,.,TRBJ2-2,CASNPGGTGELFF,TGTGCCAGCAATCCGGGGGGCACCGGGGAGCTGTTTTTT
TRBV25-1,TRBD2,.,TRBJ2-5,CAVGGRGEKTQYF,TGTGCCGTTGGTGGGCGGGGGGAGAAGACCCAGTACTTC
TRBV28,TRBD1,few,TRBJ1-1,CASSSTIRPGTGLGDEAFF,TGTGCCAGCAGTTCGACAATACGTCCCGGGACAGGGTTAGGGGATGAAGCTTTCTTT
TRBV9,.,.,TRBJ1-1,CASSVGQRNTEAFF,TGTGCCAGCAGCGTAGGGCAACGGAACACTGAAGCTTTCTTT
TRBV6-5,.,once,TRBJ1-5,CASSSLTGGNQPQHF,TGTGCCAGCAGTAGCCTAACGGGAGGCAATCAGCCCCAGCATTTT
TRBV30,TRBD1,.,TRBJ1-4,CALLGGGLEKLFF,TGTGCCTTGTTAGGAGGGGGCTTGGAAAAACTGTTTTTT
TRBV23-1,.,once,TRBJ2-7,CASSHPGNDEQYF,TGCGCCAGCAGTCACCCCGGGAACGACGAGCAGTACTTC
TRBV2,TRBD2,.,TRBJ2-5,CASSEGAGGLRETQYF,TGTGCCAGCAGTGAAGGAGCGGGGGGGCTGCGAGAGACCCAGTACTTC
TRBV12-3/TRBV12-4,TRBD1,.,TRBJ1-5,CASSGQGDQPQHF,TGTGCCAGCAGTGGACAGGGCGATCAGCCCCAGCATTTT
TRBV3-1/TRBV3-2,TRBD1,.,TRBJ2-5,CASNLWAGGPETQYF,TGTGCCAGCAACCTCTGGGCAGGGGGCCCAGAGACCCAGTACTTC
TRBV10-2,.,.,TRBJ2-1,CASSEPTRANEQFF,TGCGCCAGCAGTGAGCCGACGAGGGCGAATGAGCAGTTCTTC
TRBV5-1,.,once,TRBJ1-1,CASSWSGVGATEAFF,TGCGCCAGCAGCTGGTCAGGGGTCGGGGCCACTGAAGCTTTCTTT
TRBV10-3,TRBD1,.,TRBJ1-5,CAVTGGQNQPQHF,TGTGCCGTTACAGGGGGCCAGAATCAGCCCCAGCATTTT
TRBV19,.,.,TRBJ2-3,CASNTRGDWDTQYF,TGTGCCAGTAATACCCGTGGCGACTGGGATACGCAGTATTTT
TRBV27,TRBD2,.,TRBJ2-5,CASSFRPQRTSQRLKFQETQYF,TGTGCCAGCAGTTTTCGGCCGCAAAGGACTAGCCAGCGCTTAAAATTTCAAGAGACCCAGTACTTC
TRBV5-4,TRBD1,.,TRBJ1-2,CASSLPRTGANYGYTF,TGTGCCAGCAGCCTTCCCCGGACAGGGGCTAACTATGGCTACACCTTC
TRBV7-9,.,few,TRBJ2-7,CASSLLGGQYYEQYF,TGTGCCAGCAGCTTATTGGGGGGACAGTACTACGAGCAGTACTTC
TRBV11-1,TRBD1,.,TRBJ2-1,CASTQGQTSYNEQFF,TGTGCCAGCACCCAGGGACAGACCTCCTACAATGAGCAGTTCTTC
TRBV4-1,.,.,TRBJ2-6,CASSHTLGAKSGANVLTF,TGCGCCAGCAGCCATACTCTGGGGGCTAAATCTGGGGCCAACGTCCTGACTTTC
TRBV9,.,.,TRBJ2-6,CASSPRSGANVLTF,TGTGCCAGCAGCCCCCGCTCTGGGGCCAACGTCCTGACTTTC
TRBV28,TRBD1,.,TRBJ2-3,CASTPTGRTDTQYF,TGTGCCAGCACCCCGACAGGGCGCACAGATACGCAGTATTTT
TRBV21-1,.,.,TRBJ2-1,CASSKVSLGGASCNEQFF,TGTGCCAGCAGCAAAGTATCCCTCGGGGGGGCTTCATGCAATGAGCAGTTCTTC
TRBV2,TRBD2,.,TRBJ2-3,CASSENSGGASDTQYF,TGTGCCAGCAGTGAAAATAGCGGGGGGGCTTCAGATACGCAGTATTTT
TRBV6-1,TRBD1,.,TRBJ1-5,CASSESNRGRDQPQHF,TGTGCCAGCAGTGAAAGTAACAGGGGGCGCGATCAGCCCCAGCATTTT
TRBV28,TRBD2,.,TRBJ2-7,CASRPLAASYEQYF,TGTGCCAGCAGGCCACTAGCGGCCTCCTACGAGCAGTACTTC
TRBV19,.,.,TRBJ2-2,CASHRVAGELFF,TGTGCCAGCCACAGGGTCGCCGGGGAGCTGTTTTTT
TRBV27,.,.,TRBJ2-2,CASSFRGNGELFF,TGTGCCAGCAGTTTCAGGGGAAACGGGGAGCTGTTTTTT
TRBV19,.,.,TRBJ2-7,CASSPGDKNYEQYF,TGTGCCAGTAGCCCAGGGGACAAAAACTACGAGCAGTACTTC
TRBV5-1,.,.,TRBJ2-3,CASSWPRGADTQYF,TGCGCCAGCAGCTGGCCCAGGGGTGCAGATACGCAGTATTTT
TRBV28,.,.,TRBJ1-5,CASSSHRVFNQPQHF,TGTGCCAGCAGTTCCCACAGGGTCTTTAATCAGCCCCAGCATTTT
TRBV5-1,.,.,TRBJ2-3,CASSWGRGDTDTQYF,TGCGCCAGCAGCTGGGGCAGGGGGGACACAGATACGCAGTATTTT